The 22 T cell receptor beta chains given below trace back to one sample, sequenced in a study of sequential checkpoint blockade in melanoma. Stated treatment: randomized to nivolumab then ipilimumab (arm A) or the reverse (arm B). Repertoires were generated with immunoSEQ multiplex PCR, while TCRdb's copy carries only in-frame clones and drops some. The sample has around 19,000 clones; more than 60% are singletons. The material was CD8+ T cells sorted from blood (inferred from file names), obtained from a patient given nivolumab and ipilimumab in sequence. Source of these receptors: a human donor with melanoma.

The rearrangement uses TRBV2 and TRBJ1-5, with D unresolved. Trimming removed 2 bases at V and 7 bases at J, with 15 bases between. Per the germline V gene, CDR1 is SNHLY and CDR2 is FYNNEI. The length of the CDR3 is 15 residues. CDR3 DNA: TGTGCCAGCAGTGAATACGCCTCAACGGGGCAGCCCCAGCATTTT. Translating gives CASSEYASTGQPQHF.

The chain is built from TRBV4-3 and TRBJ1-2, with D hard to call. Germline-derived CDR1 and CDR2 are LGHNA and YSLEER. This CDR3 has 15 amino acids. V was cut by 1 base and J by 4 bases, with 13 bases left in between. The CDR3: CASSQGYLSVYGYTF. DNA of the CDR3: TGCGCCAGCAGCCAAGGGTATCTATCCGTCTATGGCTACACCTTC.

The count of this clone is one. The rearrangement links TRBV7-9 to TRBJ2-1; D unclear. With 3 bases removed from V and 8 bases from J, the gap between germline ends came to 5 bases. Germline loops: CDR1 SEHNR, CDR2 FQNEAQ (reference sequence). The length of the CDR3 is 11 residues. Written as DNA, the CDR3 is TGTGCCAGCAGCTTGGGCCATGAGCAGTTCTTC. It is translated as CASSLGHEQFF. The whole variable domain, remainder taken from reference TRBV7-9 and TRBJ2-1, is DTGVSQNPRHKITKRGQNVTFRCDPISEHNRLYWYRQTLGQGPEFLTYFQNEAQLEKSRLLSDRFSAERPKGSFSTLEIQRTEQGDSAMYLCASSLGHEQFFGPGTRLTVL.

The chain is built from TRBV5-4 and TRBJ1-1, with D perhaps TRBD1 (5 bases). The V gene lost 3 bases and the J gene lost 4 bases, with 10 bases spanning the gap. The V gene's germline CDR1 is SGHNT and CDR2 YYREEE (reference sequence). CDR3 length equals 13 residues. The CDR3: CASSSGDGTEAFF. CDR3 nucleotides: TGTGCCAGCAGCTCGGGGGACGGCACTGAAGCTTTCTTT.

This chain joins TRBV7-9 and TRBJ1-2, with 7 bases fitting TRBD1. Trimming cost V 1 base and J 4 bases; bases outside gene matches: 3. The V gene's germline CDR1 is SEHNR and CDR2 FQNEAQ (reference sequence). The CDR3 is made up of 14 amino acids. In DNA, the CDR3 is TGTGCCAGCAGCTTAGGGACAGGCGGCTATGGCTACACCTTC. Amino acids: CASSLGTGGYGYTF.

The J gene is TRBJ1-1, the V gene TRBV7-9; 8 positions agree with TRBD1. The CDR3 covers 14 residues. From germline, CDR1 is SEHNR and CDR2 FQNEAQ (reference sequence). J gave up 4 bases and V 6 bases, and 7 bases lay outside the gene matches. CDR3 loop: CASRPGGGVTEAFF. The CDR3 DNA is TGTGCCAGCAGACCAGGGGGCGGCGTCACTGAAGCTTTCTTT. Full variable domain (remainder filled in from reference TRBV7-9 and TRBJ1-1): DTGVSQNPRHKITKRGQNVTFRCDPISEHNRLYWYRQTLGQGPEFLTYFQNEAQLEKSRLLSDRFSAERPKGSFSTLEIQRTEQGDSAMYLCASRPGGGVTEAFFGQGTRLTVV.

This clone was seen a handful of times. This chain joins TRBV27 and TRBJ2-3, with D possibly being TRBD2 (6 bases). Trimming took 8 bases from V and 5 from J, leaving 20 bases between them. Germline V lookup: CDR1 MNHEY, CDR2 SMNVEV (reference sequence). The CDR3 has 15 amino acids. The CDR3 reads CASGTAGGEGDTQYF. The CDR3 DNA is TGTGCCAGCGGGACGGCCGGGGGTGAGGGAGATACGCAGTATTTT.

The genes are TRBV15 and TRBJ1-1, with 7 bases lining up with TRBD1. V was pared by 4 bases and J by 5 bases, with 10 bases of the junction left unmatched. Germline V lookup: CDR1 LNHNV, CDR2 YYDKDF (reference sequence). The CDR3 length is 15 residues. This chain's CDR3 is CATSTGQAGWTEAFF. CDR3 bases: TGTGCCACCAGCACCGGACAGGCCGGATGGACTGAAGCTTTCTTT.

The chain links TRBV9 to TRBJ2-1; 9 nucleotides agree with TRBD2. The CDR3 is made up of 14 amino acids. Germline V gives CDR1 SGDLS, CDR2 YYNGEE. V lost 2 bases to trimming and J lost 7 bases; unmatched junction nucleotides: 4. CDR3 sequence (DNA): TGTGCCAGCAGCGTTAGCGGGGGTTTTAATGAGCAGTTCTTC. This sequence encodes CASSVSGGFNEQFF.

DNA for the CDR3: TGTGCCAGCAGCCCCGCTGGGGGGGACACTGAAGCTTTCTTT. As protein: CASSPAGGDTEAFF. The V gene is TRBV7-3, the J gene TRBJ1-1; the D gene is possibly TRBD1 (5 bases). The germline CDR1 and CDR2 sequences are SGHTA and FQGTGA. The germline V and J ends were trimmed by 5 bases and 3 bases, with 13 bases remaining between them. There are 14 residues in the CDR3. Filled out from reference TRBV7-3 and TRBJ1-1, the complete variable domain reads GAGVSQTPSNKVTEKGKYVELRCDPISGHTALYWYRQSLGQGPEFLIYFQGTGAADDSGLPNDRFFAVRPEGSVSTLKIQRTERGDSAVYLCASSPAGGDTEAFFGQGTRLTVV.

The chain carries TRBV6-1 and TRBJ2-2; D is perhaps TRBD2 (5 bases). The CDR3 is 13 amino acids. Trimming cost V 5 bases and J 4 bases, with 8 bases left between them. Germline loops: CDR1 MNHNS, CDR2 SASEGT. This CDR3 is CASSRLRTGELFF. In nucleotides, the CDR3 is TGTGCCAGCAGTCGACTACGCACCGGGGAGCTGTTTTTT.

Details on this clone: The junction departs from the called germline gene at one end, perhaps through a read error. This chain connects TRBV5-4 to TRBJ2-5; 11 bases are shared with TRBD2. Germline V gives CDR1 SGHNT, CDR2 YYREEE (reference sequence). This CDR3 contains 16 residues. CDR3 region: CASSEGLAVYQETQYF. CDR3 sequence (DNA): TGCGCCAGCAGCGAGGGACTAGCGGTGTACCAAGAGACCCAGTACTTC.

The chain has TRBV9 and TRBJ2-5; 10 bases are shared with TRBD2. Germline V gene data show CDR1 as SGDLS and CDR2 as YYNGEE. J was trimmed by 4 bases and V by 0 bases; bases with no gene match: 6. The CDR3 contains 16 residues. CDR3 region: CASSVEPAGGRETQYF. DNA of the CDR3: TGTGCCAGCAGCGTAGAGCCAGCGGGGGGGCGAGAGACCCAGTACTTC.

This clone occurred once. The rearrangement uses TRBV5-6 and TRBJ1-1; TRBD1 agrees at 8 bases. The CDR3 sequence is 18 residues long. Trimming took 0 bases from V and 10 from J; bases not matched to a gene: 20. In germline, CDR1 is SGHDT, CDR2 YYEEEE. This CDR3 is CASSLGLRSQYGQGAAFF. As DNA, the CDR3 is TGTGCCAGCAGCTTGGGCCTCCGGAGCCAATATGGACAGGGCGCAGCTTTCTTT.

This chain links TRBV6-1 with TRBJ1-3; D remains ambiguous. The V and J ends lost 7 bases and 11 bases respectively, with 9 bases between them. CDR1 is MNHNS, CDR2 SASEGT, per germline. The CDR3 spans 10 residues. CDR3 in DNA: TGTGCCAGCAAATCAGCGGCCATATATTTT. This gives the protein CASKSAAIYF.

The CDR3 nucleotides are TGTGCCAGCAGCGTTCCGTACGGGGAGCTGTTTTTT. Translated: CASSVPYGELFF. The chain couples TRBV9 to TRBJ2-2; D not resolved. V lost 2 bases, J lost 7 bases, and 6 bases lay in between. This CDR3 contains 12 residues. The V gene's germline CDR1 is SGDLS and CDR2 YYNGEE.

This clone was counted a few times. The rearrangement uses TRBV7-2 and TRBJ2-5; no reliable D call. Per the germline V gene, CDR1 is SGHTA and CDR2 is FQGNSA. V was shortened by 5 bases and J by 5 bases, with 12 bases between the two germline ends. This CDR3 has 13 residues. CDR3 bases: TGTGCCAGCAGCCCGGTCGGGTGGGAGACCCAGTACTTC. The encoded protein is CASSPVGWETQYF.

The chain couples TRBV13 to TRBJ2-3; tentative D call: TRBD2 (6 bases). V was cut by 2 bases and J by 5 bases, with 17 bases left in between. Germline V CDR1 and CDR2: PRHDT, FYEKMQ (reference sequence). This CDR3 contains 16 residues. The chain's CDR3 is CASSLRRLDTGDTQYF. For the CDR3, the DNA is TGTGCCAGCAGCTTACGCCGACTAGACACGGGAGATACGCAGTATTTT.

This clone is labeled as medium-sized (0.01 to 0.1%). The chain carries TRBV19 and TRBJ2-3, with TRBD1 identical over 11 bases. The length of the CDR3 is 17 residues. Germline CDR1 and CDR2: LNHDA and SQIVND (reference sequence). The V and J ends lost 4 bases and 2 bases, in that order; junction bases with no gene match: 8. DNA for the CDR3: TGTGCCAGTAGTAAGGAGAGTGGACAGGGGGCCACAGATACGCAGTATTTT. It specifies CASSKESGQGATDTQYF. Full variable domain (remainder filled in from reference TRBV19 and TRBJ2-3): DGGITQSPKYLFRKEGQNVTLSCEQNLNHDAMYWYRQDPGQGLRLIYYSQIVNDFQKGDIAEGYSVSREKKESFPLTVTSAQKNPTAFYLCASSKESGQGATDTQYFGPGTRLTVL.

The chain recombines TRBV9 with TRBJ2-2; 7 nucleotides align to TRBD2. After removal of 3 bases from V and 4 bases from J, the junction contained 3 bases not matched to a gene. Per germline, CDR1 SGDLS and CDR2 YYNGEE. The CDR3 has 14 residues. CDR3 sequence reads: CASSGGGGTGELFF. Written as DNA, the CDR3 is TGTGCCAGCAGCGGGGGGGGAGGCACCGGGGAGCTGTTTTTT.

This clone is labeled as medium-sized. The chain joins TRBV4-2 to TRBJ1-2; D is perhaps TRBD1 (6 bases). The CDR3 consists of 16 residues. Deletions cut 0 bases from V and 2 bases from J, with 13 bases between. Germline V CDR1 and CDR2: LGHNA, YNFKEQ. This CDR3 is CASSQEVQTGNYGYTF. CDR3 DNA: TGTGCCAGCAGCCAAGAAGTCCAAACAGGGAACTATGGCTACACCTTC.

This chain links TRBV7-9 with TRBJ2-5; D not resolved. The germline gives CDR1 SEHNR, CDR2 FQNEAQ (reference sequence). Trimming removed 5 bases at V and 3 bases at J, with 10 bases between. There are 13 residues in the CDR3. The chain's CDR3 is CASSIVEKETQYF. As DNA, the CDR3 is TGTGCCAGCAGCATAGTAGAGAAAGAGACCCAGTACTTC.